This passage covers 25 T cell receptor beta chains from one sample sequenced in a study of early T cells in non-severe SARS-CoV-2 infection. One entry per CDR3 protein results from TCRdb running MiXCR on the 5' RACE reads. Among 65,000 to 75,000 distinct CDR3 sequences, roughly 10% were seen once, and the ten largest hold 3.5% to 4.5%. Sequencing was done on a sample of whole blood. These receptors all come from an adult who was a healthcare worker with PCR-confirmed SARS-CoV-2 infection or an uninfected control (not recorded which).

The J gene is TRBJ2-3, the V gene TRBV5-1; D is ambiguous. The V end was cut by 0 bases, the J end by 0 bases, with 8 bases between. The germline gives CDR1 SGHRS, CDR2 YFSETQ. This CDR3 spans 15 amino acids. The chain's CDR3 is CASSLDGASTDTQYF. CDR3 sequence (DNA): TGCGCCAGCAGCTTGGATGGCGCTAGCACAGATACGCAGTATTTT.

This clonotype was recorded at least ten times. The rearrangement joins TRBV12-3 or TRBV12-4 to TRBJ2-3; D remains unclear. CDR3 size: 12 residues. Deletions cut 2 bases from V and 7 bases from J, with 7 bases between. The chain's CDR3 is CASSLFVNTQYF. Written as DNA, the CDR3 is TGTGCCAGCAGTTTATTTGTAAATACGCAGTATTTT.

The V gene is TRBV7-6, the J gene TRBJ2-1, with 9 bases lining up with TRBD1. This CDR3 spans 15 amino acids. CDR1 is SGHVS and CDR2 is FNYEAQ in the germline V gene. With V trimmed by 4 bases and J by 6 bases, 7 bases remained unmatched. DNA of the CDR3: TGTGCCAGCAGCTGGGGACAGGGTATCGGCAATGAGCAGTTCTTC. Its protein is CASSWGQGIGNEQFF.

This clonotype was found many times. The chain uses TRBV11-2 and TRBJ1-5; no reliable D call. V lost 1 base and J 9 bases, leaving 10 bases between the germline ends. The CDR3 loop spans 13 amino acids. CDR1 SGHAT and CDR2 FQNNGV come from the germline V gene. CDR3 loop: CASSLGERRPQHF. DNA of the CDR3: TGTGCCAGCAGCTTAGGGGAACGGAGGCCCCAGCATTTT.

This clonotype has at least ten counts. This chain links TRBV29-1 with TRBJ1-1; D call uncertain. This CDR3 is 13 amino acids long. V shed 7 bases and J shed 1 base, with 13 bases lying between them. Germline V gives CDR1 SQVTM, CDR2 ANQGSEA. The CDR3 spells CSAGKETNTEAFF. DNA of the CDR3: TGCAGCGCCGGGAAGGAGACGAACACTGAAGCTTTCTTT.

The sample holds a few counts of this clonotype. CDR3 loop: CASSLTVLADTEAFF. As DNA, the CDR3 is TGTGCCAGCAGCTTAACCGTCCTGGCAGACACTGAAGCTTTCTTT. The chain recombines TRBV7-9 with TRBJ1-1; D remains unclear. Germline V CDR1 and CDR2: SEHNR, FQNEAQ (reference sequence). V was trimmed by 2 bases and J by 3 bases, leaving 13 bases between them. The CDR3 extends over 15 amino acids.

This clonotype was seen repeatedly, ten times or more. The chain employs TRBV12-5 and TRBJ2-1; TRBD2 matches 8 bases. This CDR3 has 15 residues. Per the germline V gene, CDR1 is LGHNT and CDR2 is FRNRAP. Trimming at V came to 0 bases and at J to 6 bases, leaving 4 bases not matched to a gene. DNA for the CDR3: TGTGCTAGTGGTTTGGTACTAGCGGTTGGCAATGAGCAGTTCTTC. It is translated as CASGLVLAVGNEQFF.

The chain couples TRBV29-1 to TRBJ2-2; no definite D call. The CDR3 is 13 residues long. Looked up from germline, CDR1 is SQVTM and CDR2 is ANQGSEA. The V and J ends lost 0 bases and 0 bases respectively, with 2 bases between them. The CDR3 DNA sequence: TGCAGCGTTGAAGAGGCGAACACCGGGGAGCTGTTTTTT. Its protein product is CSVEEANTGELFF.

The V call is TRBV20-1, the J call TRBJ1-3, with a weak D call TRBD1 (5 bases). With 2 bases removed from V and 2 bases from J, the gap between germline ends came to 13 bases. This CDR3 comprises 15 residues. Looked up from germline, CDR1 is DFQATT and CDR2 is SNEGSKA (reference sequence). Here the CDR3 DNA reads TGCAGTGCTAGAAGGGCCGGGACTGCTGGAAACACCATATATTTT. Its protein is CSARRAGTAGNTIYF.

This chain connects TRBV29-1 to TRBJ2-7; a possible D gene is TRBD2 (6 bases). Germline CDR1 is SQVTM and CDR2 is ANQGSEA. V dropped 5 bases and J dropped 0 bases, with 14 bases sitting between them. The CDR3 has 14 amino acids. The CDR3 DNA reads TGCAGCGTTAGCAGGGCGGGAAGCTCCTACGAGCAGTACTTC. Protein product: CSVSRAGSSYEQYF.

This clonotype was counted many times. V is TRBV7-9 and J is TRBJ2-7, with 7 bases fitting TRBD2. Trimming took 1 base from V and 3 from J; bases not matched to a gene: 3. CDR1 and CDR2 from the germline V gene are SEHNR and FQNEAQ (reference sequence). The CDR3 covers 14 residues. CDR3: CASSLGSGLYEQYF. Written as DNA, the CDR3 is TGTGCCAGCAGCTTAGGTAGCGGGCTCTACGAGCAGTACTTC.

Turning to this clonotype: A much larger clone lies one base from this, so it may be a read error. The CDR3 bases are TGTGCCAGCAGCTTACCGAACTCAGCCGGGGAGCTGGTTTTT. Protein product: CASSLPNSAGELVF. The chain carries TRBV11-2 and TRBJ2-2; D might be TRBD2 (5 bases). The CDR3 covers 14 residues. Germline values: CDR1 SGHAT, CDR2 FQNNGV.

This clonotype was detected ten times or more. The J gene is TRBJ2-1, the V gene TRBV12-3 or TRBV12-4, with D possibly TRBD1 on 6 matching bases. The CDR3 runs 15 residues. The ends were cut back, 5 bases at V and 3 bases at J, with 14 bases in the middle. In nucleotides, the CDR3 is TGTGCCAGCAGTGTACAGGGATCTTACTACAATGAGCAGTTCTTC. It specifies CASSVQGSYYNEQFF.

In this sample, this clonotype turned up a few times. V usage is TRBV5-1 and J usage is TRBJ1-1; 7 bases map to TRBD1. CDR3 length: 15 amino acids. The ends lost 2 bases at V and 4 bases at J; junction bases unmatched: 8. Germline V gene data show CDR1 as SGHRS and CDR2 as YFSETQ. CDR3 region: CASSFEGAGSTEAFF. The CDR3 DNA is TGCGCCAGCAGCTTTGAGGGGGCTGGGAGCACTGAAGCTTTCTTT.

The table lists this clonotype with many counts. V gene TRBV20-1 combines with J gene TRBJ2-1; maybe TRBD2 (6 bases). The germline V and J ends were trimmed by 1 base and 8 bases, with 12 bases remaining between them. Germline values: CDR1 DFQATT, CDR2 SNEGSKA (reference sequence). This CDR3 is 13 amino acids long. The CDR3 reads CSARAWDSDEQFF. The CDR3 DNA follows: TGCAGTGCTAGAGCATGGGACTCCGATGAGCAGTTCTTC.

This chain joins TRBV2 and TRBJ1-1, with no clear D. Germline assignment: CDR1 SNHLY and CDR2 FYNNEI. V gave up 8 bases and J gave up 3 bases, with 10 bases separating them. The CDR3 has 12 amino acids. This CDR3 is CASGRRHTEAFF. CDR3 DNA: TGTGCCAGCGGACGGCGGCACACTGAAGCTTTCTTT.

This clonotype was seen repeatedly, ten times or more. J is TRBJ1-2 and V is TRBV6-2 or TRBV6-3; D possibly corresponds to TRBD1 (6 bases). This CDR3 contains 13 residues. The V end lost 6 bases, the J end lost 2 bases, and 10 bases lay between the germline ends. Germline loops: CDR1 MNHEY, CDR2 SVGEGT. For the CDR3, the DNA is TGTGCCAGCAGCCCACAGGGAAACTATGGCTACACCTTC. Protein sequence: CASSPQGNYGYTF.

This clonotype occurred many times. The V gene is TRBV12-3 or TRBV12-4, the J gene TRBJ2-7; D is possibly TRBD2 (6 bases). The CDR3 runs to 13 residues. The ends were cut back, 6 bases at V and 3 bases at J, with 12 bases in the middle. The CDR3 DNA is TGTGCCAGCAGCCGCGGGGACGGCTACGAGCAGTACTTC. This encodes CASSRGDGYEQYF.

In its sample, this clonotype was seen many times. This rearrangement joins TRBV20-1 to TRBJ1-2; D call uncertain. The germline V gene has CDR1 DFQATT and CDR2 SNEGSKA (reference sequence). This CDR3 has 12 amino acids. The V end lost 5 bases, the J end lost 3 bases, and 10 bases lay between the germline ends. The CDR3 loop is CSAPRPYYGYTF. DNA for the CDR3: TGCAGTGCTCCCCGGCCCTACTATGGCTACACCTTC.

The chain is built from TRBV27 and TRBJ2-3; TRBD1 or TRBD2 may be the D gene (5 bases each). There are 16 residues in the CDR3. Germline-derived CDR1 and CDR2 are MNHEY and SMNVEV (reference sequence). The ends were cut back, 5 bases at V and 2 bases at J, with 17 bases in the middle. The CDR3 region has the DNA TGTGCCAGCAGTGCCGACATCGGGACGGCCACAGATACGCAGTATTTT. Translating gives CASSADIGTATDTQYF.

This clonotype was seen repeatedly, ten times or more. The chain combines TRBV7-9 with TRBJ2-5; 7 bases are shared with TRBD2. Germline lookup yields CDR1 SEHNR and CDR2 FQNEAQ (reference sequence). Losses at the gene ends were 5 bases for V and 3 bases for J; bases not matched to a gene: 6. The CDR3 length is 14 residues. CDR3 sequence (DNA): TGTGCCAGCAGCCGAGGTGGGAGGGAAGAGACCCAGTACTTC. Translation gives CASSRGGREETQYF. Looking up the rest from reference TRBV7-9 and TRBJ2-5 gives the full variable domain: DTGVSQNPRHKITKRGQNVTFRCDPISEHNRLYWYRQTLGQGPEFLTYFQNEAQLEKSRLLSDRFSAERPKGSFSTLEIQRTEQGDSAMYLCASSRGGREETQYFGPGTRLLVL.

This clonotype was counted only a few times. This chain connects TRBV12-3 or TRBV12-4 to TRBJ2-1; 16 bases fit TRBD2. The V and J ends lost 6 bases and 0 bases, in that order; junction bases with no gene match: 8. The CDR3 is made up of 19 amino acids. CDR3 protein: CASRPGLAGGPSSYNEQFF. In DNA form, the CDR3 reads TGTGCCAGCAGACCGGGACTAGCGGGAGGGCCTTCCTCCTACAATGAGCAGTTCTTC.

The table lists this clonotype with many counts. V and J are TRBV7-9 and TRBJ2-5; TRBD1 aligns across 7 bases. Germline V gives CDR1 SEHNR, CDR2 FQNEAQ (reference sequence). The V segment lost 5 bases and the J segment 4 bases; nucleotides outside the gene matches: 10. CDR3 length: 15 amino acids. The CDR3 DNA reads TGTGCCAGCAGCGATGGGACAGTCGGTCTAGAGACCCAGTACTTC. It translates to CASSDGTVGLETQYF.

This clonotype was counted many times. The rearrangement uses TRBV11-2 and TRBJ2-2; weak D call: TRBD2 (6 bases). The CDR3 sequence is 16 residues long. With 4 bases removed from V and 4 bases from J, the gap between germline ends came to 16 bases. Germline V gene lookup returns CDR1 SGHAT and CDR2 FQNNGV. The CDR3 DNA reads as TGTGCCAGCAGCTCGAAAGGACTACAAGCCACCGGGGAGCTGTTTTTT. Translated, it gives CASSSKGLQATGELFF.

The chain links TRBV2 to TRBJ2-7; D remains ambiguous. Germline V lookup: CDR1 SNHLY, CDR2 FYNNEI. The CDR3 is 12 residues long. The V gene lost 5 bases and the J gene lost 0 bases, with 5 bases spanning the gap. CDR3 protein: CASSTTSYEQYF. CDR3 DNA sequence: TGTGCCAGCAGTACGACCTCCTACGAGCAGTACTTC.